Listed below are T cell receptor beta chains from one sample, sequenced in a study of cytomegalovirus exposure and HLA in healthy donors. TCRdb keeps only in-frame clones here, not all; method: immunoSEQ multiplex PCR. The sample has approximately 170,000 clones, around 76% seen once. Sequencing used PBMCs. These receptors originate from a middle-aged man in good health and CMV-seronegative. Both conserved end residues are part of each CDR3. The D gene is left open where the match is weak. Not every row has a clone size; where given, it reads once, few, many or a size class.

abundance: -
v_gene: TRBV5-1
j_gene: TRBJ2-2
d_gene: TRBD1
CDR3aa: CASSPTGQANTGELFF
CDR3nt: TGCGCCAGCAGCCCGACGGGACAGGCGAACACCGGGGAGCTGTTTTTT

abundance: -
v_gene: TRBV2
j_gene: TRBJ2-2
d_gene: TRBD2
CDR3aa: CASSDGLAGSGELFF
CDR3nt: TGTGCCAGCAGTGATGGACTAGCGGGATCGGGGGAGCTGTTTTTT

abundance: once
v_gene: TRBV6-5
j_gene: TRBJ2-5
d_gene: -
CDR3aa: CASSRTGGAETQYF
CDR3nt: TGTGCCAGCAGCCGGACAGGCGGGGCAGAGACCCAGTACTTC

abundance: -
v_gene: TRBV12-5
j_gene: TRBJ2-2
d_gene: TRBD2
CDR3aa: CASGYPGLAVNTGELFF
CDR3nt: TGTGCTAGTGGATACCCCGGACTAGCGGTAAACACCGGGGAGCTGTTTTTT

abundance: -
v_gene: TRBV5-4
j_gene: TRBJ2-1
d_gene: TRBD2
CDR3aa: CASSRGASGSSSYNEQFF
CDR3nt: TGTGCCAGCAGCCGGGGAGCTAGCGGGTCTTCCTCCTACAATGAGCAGTTCTTC

abundance: -
v_gene: TRBV29-1
j_gene: TRBJ1-2
d_gene: -
CDR3aa: CSVGGPSYGYTF
CDR3nt: TGCAGCGTTGGAGGGCCATCCTATGGCTACACCTTC

abundance: -
v_gene: TRBV2
j_gene: TRBJ2-3
d_gene: -
CDR3aa: CASNEGRADTQYF
CDR3nt: TGTGCCAGCAACGAGGGTAGGGCAGATACGCAGTATTTT

abundance: -
v_gene: TRBV15
j_gene: TRBJ2-7
d_gene: TRBD1
CDR3aa: CATSPDRASSYEQYF
CDR3nt: TGTGCCACCAGTCCCGACAGGGCGTCGAGCTACGAGCAGTACTTC

abundance: -
v_gene: TRBV11-2
j_gene: TRBJ1-4
d_gene: TRBD1
CDR3aa: CASSLDAGGSEKLFF
CDR3nt: TGTGCCAGCAGCTTAGACGCAGGGGGTAGTGAAAAACTGTTTTTT

abundance: -
v_gene: TRBV6-1
j_gene: TRBJ1-2
d_gene: -
CDR3aa: CASTEGTNYGYTF
CDR3nt: TGTGCCAGCACCGAGGGAACTAACTATGGCTACACCTTC

abundance: -
v_gene: TRBV5-6
j_gene: TRBJ2-5
d_gene: TRBD2
CDR3aa: CASSVGTSVQETQYF
CDR3nt: TGTGCCAGCAGCGTCGGGACTAGCGTACAAGAGACCCAGTACTTC

abundance: -
v_gene: TRBV27
j_gene: TRBJ2-1
d_gene: TRBD2
CDR3aa: CASTFLGSGRAMYEQFF
CDR3nt: TGTGCCAGCACTTTCCTGGGAAGCGGGAGGGCCATGTATGAGCAGTTCTTC

abundance: -
v_gene: TRBV6-1
j_gene: TRBJ2-3
d_gene: -
CDR3aa: CASNMGGGRTDTQYF
CDR3nt: TGTGCCAGCAATATGGGGGGAGGTCGCACAGATACGCAGTATTTT

abundance: once
v_gene: TRBV19
j_gene: TRBJ1-2
d_gene: -
CDR3aa: CASSAGTYGYTF
CDR3nt: TGTGCCAGTAGTGCCGGGACATATGGCTACACCTTC

abundance: -
v_gene: TRBV7-2
j_gene: TRBJ1-1
d_gene: TRBD1
CDR3aa: CASSPTGGGITEAFF
CDR3nt: TGTGCCAGCAGCCCCACAGGGGGCGGGATCACTGAAGCTTTCTTT

abundance: -
v_gene: TRBV5-1
j_gene: TRBJ2-5
d_gene: -
CDR3aa: CASSQLPQGSQETQYF
CDR3nt: TGCGCCAGCAGCCAACTACCGCAGGGAAGCCAAGAGACCCAGTACTTC

abundance: -
v_gene: TRBV30
j_gene: TRBJ1-2
d_gene: -
CDR3aa: CAWSFYSYGYTF
CDR3nt: TGTGCCTGGAGTTTCTATTCTTATGGCTACACCTTC

abundance: -
v_gene: TRBV6-6
j_gene: TRBJ2-3
d_gene: TRBD1
CDR3aa: CASSYSGQYNTQYF
CDR3nt: TGTGCCAGCAGTTACTCGGGACAGTATAATACGCAGTATTTT

abundance: -
v_gene: TRBV14
j_gene: TRBJ2-1
d_gene: -
CDR3aa: CASSPLSETYNEQFF
CDR3nt: TGTGCCAGCAGCCCCCTCAGCGAGACCTACAATGAGCAGTTCTTC

abundance: -
v_gene: TRBV19
j_gene: TRBJ1-4
d_gene: -
CDR3aa: CATKGRPGEGREKLFF
CDR3nt: TGTGCCACCAAAGGTCGTCCCGGGGAGGGTAGGGAAAAACTGTTTTTT

abundance: -
v_gene: TRBV18
j_gene: TRBJ2-2
d_gene: -
CDR3aa: CASSLTQGNTGELFF
CDR3nt: TGTGCCAGCTCACTGACTCAGGGGAACACCGGGGAGCTGTTTTTT

abundance: -
v_gene: TRBV5-7
j_gene: TRBJ1-5
d_gene: TRBD1
CDR3aa: CASSLREGFWGQSPQHF
CDR3nt: TGTGCCAGCAGCTTGCGGGAGGGCTTCTGGGGACAGTCGCCCCAGCATTTT

abundance: -
v_gene: TRBV5-1
j_gene: TRBJ1-2
d_gene: -
CDR3aa: CASSLAGYGYTF
CDR3nt: TGCGCCAGCAGCTTGGCGGGATATGGCTACACCTTC

abundance: once
v_gene: TRBV7-8
j_gene: TRBJ2-1
d_gene: TRBD2
CDR3aa: CASSLVATSGRDLDNEQFF
CDR3nt: TGTGCCAGCAGCTTAGTGGCGACTAGCGGGAGAGATTTGGACAATGAGCAGTTCTTC

abundance: once
v_gene: TRBV2
j_gene: TRBJ2-3
d_gene: TRBD2
CDR3aa: CASRLAGGPTQYF
CDR3nt: TGTGCCAGCAGGCTAGCGGGAGGCCCTACGCAGTATTTT

abundance: once
v_gene: TRBV6-5
j_gene: TRBJ1-5
d_gene: -
CDR3aa: CASSYSAGNQPQHF
CDR3nt: TGTGCCAGCAGCTACTCGGCAGGGAATCAGCCCCAGCATTTT

abundance: -
v_gene: TRBV7-9
j_gene: TRBJ2-1
d_gene: TRBD2
CDR3aa: CSSSLAGASGIDNEQFF
CDR3nt: TGTTCCAGCAGCTTAGCCGGAGCTAGCGGGATTGACAATGAGCAGTTCTTC

abundance: -
v_gene: TRBV10-3
j_gene: TRBJ2-1
d_gene: TRBD2
CDR3aa: CAISGTSSNEQFF
CDR3nt: TGTGCCATCAGTGGGACTAGCAGCAATGAGCAGTTCTTC

abundance: -
v_gene: TRBV13
j_gene: TRBJ2-1
d_gene: -
CDR3aa: CASSSPHLGRVGYEQFF
CDR3nt: TGTGCCAGCAGCTCCCCCCATTTAGGGCGGGTAGGTTATGAGCAGTTCTTC

abundance: once
v_gene: TRBV6-5
j_gene: TRBJ1-3
d_gene: -
CDR3aa: CASSQTGGSGNTIYF
CDR3nt: TGTGCCAGCAGTCAGACAGGAGGCTCTGGAAACACCATATATTTT

abundance: few
v_gene: TRBV5-1
j_gene: TRBJ2-5
d_gene: TRBD2
CDR3aa: CASSLELAGVETQYF
CDR3nt: TGCGCCAGCAGCTTGGAACTAGCGGGAGTGGAGACCCAGTACTTC

abundance: -
v_gene: TRBV18
j_gene: TRBJ2-2
d_gene: -
CDR3aa: CASSLQAGELFF
CDR3nt: TGTGCCAGCTCTCTACAGGCCGGGGAGCTGTTTTTT

abundance: -
v_gene: TRBV19
j_gene: TRBJ2-3
d_gene: -
CDR3aa: CASSPGVDTQYF
CDR3nt: TGTGCCTCAAGCCCCGGAGTGGATACGCAGTATTTT

abundance: once
v_gene: TRBV5-1
j_gene: TRBJ2-3
d_gene: -
CDR3aa: CASRLVGSGSTDTQYF
CDR3nt: TGCGCCAGCCGTCTTGTGGGAAGCGGGAGCACAGATACGCAGTATTTT

abundance: -
v_gene: TRBV28
j_gene: TRBJ1-6
d_gene: -
CDR3aa: CASSFGGGLGTYNSPLHF
CDR3nt: TGTGCCAGCAGTTTTGGGGGCGGGTTAGGCACCTATAATTCACCCCTCCACTTT

abundance: -
v_gene: TRBV11-3
j_gene: TRBJ2-7
d_gene: TRBD1
CDR3aa: CASSLAGQGRYEQYF
CDR3nt: TGTGCCAGCAGCTTAGCGGGACAGGGGCGCTACGAGCAGTACTTC

abundance: once
v_gene: TRBV6-5
j_gene: TRBJ1-2
d_gene: -
CDR3aa: CASSPVEWNYGYTF
CDR3nt: TGTGCCAGCAGTCCGGTAGAATGGAACTATGGCTACACCTTC

abundance: once
v_gene: TRBV5-1
j_gene: TRBJ1-1
d_gene: -
CDR3aa: CASSFLPGSNTEAFF
CDR3nt: TGCGCCAGCAGCTTTTTACCGGGGTCGAACACTGAAGCTTTCTTT

abundance: -
v_gene: TRBV5-4
j_gene: TRBJ1-2
d_gene: -
CDR3aa: CASSLDSGGKSTF
CDR3nt: TGTGCCAGCAGCTTGGATTCGGGGGGAAAGAGCACCTTC

abundance: -
v_gene: TRBV6-1
j_gene: TRBJ1-5
d_gene: -
CDR3aa: CASREGSGGNQPQHF
CDR3nt: TGTGCCAGCAGGGAGGGCTCGGGGGGCAATCAGCCCCAGCATTTT

abundance: once
v_gene: TRBV5-4
j_gene: TRBJ2-2
d_gene: TRBD1
CDR3aa: CASSLGGQTNTGELFF
CDR3nt: TGTGCCAGCAGCTTGGGGGGACAGACAAACACCGGGGAGCTGTTTTTT

abundance: -
v_gene: TRBV7-2
j_gene: TRBJ2-6
d_gene: TRBD1
CDR3aa: CASSLTGGSGANVLTF
CDR3nt: TGTGCCAGCAGCCTAACAGGGGGATCTGGGGCCAACGTCCTGACTTTC

abundance: -
v_gene: TRBV6-1
j_gene: TRBJ2-7
d_gene: TRBD1
CDR3aa: CASSWTGRSYEQYF
CDR3nt: TGTGCCAGCAGTTGGACAGGCAGGTCCTACGAGCAGTACTTC

abundance: -
v_gene: TRBV29-1
j_gene: TRBJ1-5
d_gene: TRBD1
CDR3aa: CSVRGVDRECSQPQHF
CDR3nt: TGCAGCGTTAGGGGGGTGGACAGGGAATGCTCTCAGCCCCAGCATTTT

abundance: -
v_gene: TRBV30
j_gene: TRBJ2-2
d_gene: -
CDR3aa: CAWSPMNTGELFF
CDR3nt: TGTGCCTGGAGTCCTATGAACACCGGGGAGCTGTTTTTT

abundance: -
v_gene: TRBV15
j_gene: TRBJ1-1
d_gene: TRBD1
CDR3aa: CATSRQGAAKHTEAFF
CDR3nt: TGTGCCACCAGCAGACAGGGGGCAGCGAAGCACACTGAAGCTTTCTTT

abundance: -
v_gene: TRBV5-3
j_gene: TRBJ2-1
d_gene: -
CDR3aa: CARSLLIGGEQFF
CDR3nt: TGTGCCAGAAGCTTGCTAATAGGGGGTGAGCAGTTCTTC

abundance: -
v_gene: TRBV28
j_gene: TRBJ2-3
d_gene: TRBD2
CDR3aa: CATSSLGPLAGGRTSTDTQYF
CDR3nt: TGTGCCACCAGCAGTTTAGGTCCACTAGCGGGAGGGAGGACTAGCACAGATACGCAGTATTTT

abundance: -
v_gene: TRBV18
j_gene: TRBJ1-5
d_gene: TRBD1
CDR3aa: CASSPGTGGDQPQHF
CDR3nt: TGTGCCAGCTCACCCGGGACAGGGGGCGATCAGCCCCAGCATTTT